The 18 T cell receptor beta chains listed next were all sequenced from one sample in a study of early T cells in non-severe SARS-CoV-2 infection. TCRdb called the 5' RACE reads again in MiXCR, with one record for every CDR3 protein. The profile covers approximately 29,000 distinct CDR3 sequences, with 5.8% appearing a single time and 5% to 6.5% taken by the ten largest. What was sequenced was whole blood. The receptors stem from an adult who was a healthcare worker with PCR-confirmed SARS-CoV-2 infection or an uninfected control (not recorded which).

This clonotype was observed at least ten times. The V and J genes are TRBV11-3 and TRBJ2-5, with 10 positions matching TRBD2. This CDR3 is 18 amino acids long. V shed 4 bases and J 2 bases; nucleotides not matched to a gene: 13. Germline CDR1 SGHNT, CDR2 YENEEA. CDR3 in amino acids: CASSSSGRAGWGQETQYF. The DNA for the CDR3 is TGTGCCAGCAGCTCGAGCGGGAGGGCCGGTTGGGGGCAAGAGACCCAGTACTTC.

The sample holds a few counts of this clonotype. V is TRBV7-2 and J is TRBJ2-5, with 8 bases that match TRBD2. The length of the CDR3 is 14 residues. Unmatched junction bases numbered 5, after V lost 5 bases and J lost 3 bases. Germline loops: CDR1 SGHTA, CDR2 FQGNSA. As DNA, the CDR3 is TGTGCCAGCAGCAGAAATAGCGGGGAAGAGACCCAGTACTTC. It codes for CASSRNSGEETQYF.

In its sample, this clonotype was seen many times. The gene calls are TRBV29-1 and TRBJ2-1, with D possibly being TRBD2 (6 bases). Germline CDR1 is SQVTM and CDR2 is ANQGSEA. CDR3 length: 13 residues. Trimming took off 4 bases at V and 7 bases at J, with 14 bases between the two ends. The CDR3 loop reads CSVGLGLRNEQFF. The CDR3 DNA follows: TGCAGCGTTGGCCTGGGACTGCGAAATGAGCAGTTCTTC.

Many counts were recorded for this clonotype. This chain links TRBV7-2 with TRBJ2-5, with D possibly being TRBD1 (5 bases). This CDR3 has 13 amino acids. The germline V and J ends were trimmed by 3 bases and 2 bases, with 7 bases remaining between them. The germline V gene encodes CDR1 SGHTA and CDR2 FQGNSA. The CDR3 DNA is TGTGCCAGCAGCTTTGGGGCACAAGAGACCCAGTACTTC. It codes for CASSFGAQETQYF.

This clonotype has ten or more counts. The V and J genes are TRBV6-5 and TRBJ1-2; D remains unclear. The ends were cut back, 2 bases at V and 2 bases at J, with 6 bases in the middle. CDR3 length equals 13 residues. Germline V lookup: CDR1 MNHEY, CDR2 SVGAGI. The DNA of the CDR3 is TGTGCCAGCAGTTACAACAGCAACTATGGCTACACCTTC. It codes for CASSYNSNYGYTF.

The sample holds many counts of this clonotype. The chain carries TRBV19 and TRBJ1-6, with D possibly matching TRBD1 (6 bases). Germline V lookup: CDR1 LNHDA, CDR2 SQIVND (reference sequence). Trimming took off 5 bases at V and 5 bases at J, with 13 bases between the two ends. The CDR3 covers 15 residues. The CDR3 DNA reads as TGTGCCAGTAGTTCAGGGGTGGCCAATAATTCACCCCTCCACTTT. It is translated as CASSSGVANNSPLHF.

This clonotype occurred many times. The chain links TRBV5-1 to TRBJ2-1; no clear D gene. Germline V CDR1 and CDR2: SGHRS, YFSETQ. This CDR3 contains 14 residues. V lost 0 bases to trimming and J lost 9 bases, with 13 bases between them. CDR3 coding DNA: TGCGCCAGCAGCTTGGCCGGCGCAGGCACTGAGCAGTTCTTC. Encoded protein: CASSLAGAGTEQFF.

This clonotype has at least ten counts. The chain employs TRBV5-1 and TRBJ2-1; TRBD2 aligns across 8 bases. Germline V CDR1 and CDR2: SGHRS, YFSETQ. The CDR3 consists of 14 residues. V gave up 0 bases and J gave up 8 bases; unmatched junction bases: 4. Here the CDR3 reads CASSLVAGGDEQFF. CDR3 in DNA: TGCGCCAGCAGCTTGGTGGCGGGAGGCGATGAGCAGTTCTTC. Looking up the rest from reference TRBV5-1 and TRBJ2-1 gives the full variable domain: KAGVTQTPRYLIKTRGQQVTLSCSPISGHRSVSWYQQTPGQGLQFLFEYFSETQRNKGNFPGRFSGRQFSNSRSEMNVSTLELGDSALYLCASSLVAGGDEQFFGPGTRLTVL.

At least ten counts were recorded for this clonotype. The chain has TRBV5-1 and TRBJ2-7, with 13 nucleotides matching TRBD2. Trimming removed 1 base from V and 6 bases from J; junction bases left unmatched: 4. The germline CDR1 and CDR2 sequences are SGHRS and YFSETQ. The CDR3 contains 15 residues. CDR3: CASSLTSGRALEQYF. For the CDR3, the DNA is TGCGCCAGCAGCTTGACTAGCGGGAGGGCCCTCGAGCAGTACTTC.

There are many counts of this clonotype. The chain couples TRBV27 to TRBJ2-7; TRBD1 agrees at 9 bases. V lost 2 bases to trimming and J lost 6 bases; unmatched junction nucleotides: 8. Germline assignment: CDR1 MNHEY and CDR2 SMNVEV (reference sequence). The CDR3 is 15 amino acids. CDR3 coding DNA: TGTGCCAGCAGTTTAGGGGGGACAGGGACCCCCGAGCAGTACTTC. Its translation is CASSLGGTGTPEQYF.

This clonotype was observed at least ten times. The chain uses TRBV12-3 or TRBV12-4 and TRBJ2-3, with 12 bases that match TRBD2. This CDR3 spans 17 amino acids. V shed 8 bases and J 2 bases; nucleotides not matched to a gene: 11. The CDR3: CASASRTSGTDTDTQYF. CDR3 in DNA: TGTGCCAGCGCTTCGCGGACTAGCGGGACCGACACAGATACGCAGTATTTT.

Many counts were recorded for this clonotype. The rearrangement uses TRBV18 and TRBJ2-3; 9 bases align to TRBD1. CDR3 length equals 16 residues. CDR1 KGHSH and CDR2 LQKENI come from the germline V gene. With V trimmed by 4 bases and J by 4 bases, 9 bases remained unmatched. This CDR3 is CASSLSTGGSSDTQYF. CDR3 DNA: TGTGCCAGCTCACTTTCGACAGGGGGGAGTTCAGATACGCAGTATTTT.

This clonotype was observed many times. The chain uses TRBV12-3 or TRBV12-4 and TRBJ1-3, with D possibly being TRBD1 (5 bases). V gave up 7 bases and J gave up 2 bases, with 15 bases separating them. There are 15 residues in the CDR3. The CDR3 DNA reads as TGTGCCAGCACCCCCGGGACCCCGGCTGGAAACACCATATATTTT. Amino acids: CASTPGTPAGNTIYF.

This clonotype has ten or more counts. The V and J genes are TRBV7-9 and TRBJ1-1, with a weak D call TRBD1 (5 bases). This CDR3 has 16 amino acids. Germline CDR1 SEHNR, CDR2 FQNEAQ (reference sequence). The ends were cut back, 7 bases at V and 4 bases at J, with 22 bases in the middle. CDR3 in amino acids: CASTRGVGSGGTEAFF. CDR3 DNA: TGTGCCAGCACCCGCGGAGTGGGTAGCGGGGGCACTGAAGCTTTCTTT.

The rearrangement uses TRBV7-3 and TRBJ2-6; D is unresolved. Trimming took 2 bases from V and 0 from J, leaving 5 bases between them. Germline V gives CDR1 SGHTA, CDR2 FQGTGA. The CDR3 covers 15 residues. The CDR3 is CASSLVSSGANVLTF. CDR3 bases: TGTGCCAGCAGCTTAGTGAGCTCTGGGGCCAACGTCCTGACTTTC. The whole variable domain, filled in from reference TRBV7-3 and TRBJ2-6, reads GAGVSQTPSNKVTEKGKYVELRCDPISGHTALYWYRQSLGQGPEFLIYFQGTGAADDSGLPNDRFFAVRPEGSVSTLKIQRTERGDSAVYLCASSLVSSGANVLTFGAGSRLTVL.

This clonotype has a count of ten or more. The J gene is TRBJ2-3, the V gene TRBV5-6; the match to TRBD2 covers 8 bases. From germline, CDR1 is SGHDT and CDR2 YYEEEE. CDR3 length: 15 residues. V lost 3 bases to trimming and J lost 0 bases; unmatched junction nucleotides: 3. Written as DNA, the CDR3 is TGTGCCAGCAGCTCGGGCGGGGGGAGCACAGATACGCAGTATTTT. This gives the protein CASSSGGGSTDTQYF. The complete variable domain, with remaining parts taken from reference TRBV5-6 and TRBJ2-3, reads DAGVTQSPTHLIKTRGQQVTLRCSPKSGHDTVSWYQQALGQGPQFIFQYYEEEERQRGNFPDRFSGHQFPNYSSELNVNALLLGDSALYLCASSSGGGSTDTQYFGPGTRLTVL.

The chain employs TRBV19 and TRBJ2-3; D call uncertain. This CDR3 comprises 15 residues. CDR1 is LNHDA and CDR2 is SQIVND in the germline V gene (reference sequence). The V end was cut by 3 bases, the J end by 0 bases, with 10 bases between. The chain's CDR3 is CASSMGILSTDTQYF. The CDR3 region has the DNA TGTGCCAGTAGTATGGGGATCCTTAGCACAGATACGCAGTATTTT.

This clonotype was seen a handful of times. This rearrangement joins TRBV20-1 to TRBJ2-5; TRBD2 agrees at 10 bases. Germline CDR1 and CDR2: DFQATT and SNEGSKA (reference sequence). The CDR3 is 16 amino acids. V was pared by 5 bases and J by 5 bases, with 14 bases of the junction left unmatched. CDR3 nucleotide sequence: TGCAGTGCTTACGACCCGGGACTAGCGTTAAAGGAGACCCAGTACTTC. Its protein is CSAYDPGLALKETQYF.